Shown below are 24 T cell receptor beta chains from a single sample sequenced in a study of blood T cell repertoires in COVID-19. Clones were sequenced by immunoSEQ multiplex PCR, and TCRdb holds only the in-frame ones, with some missing. Altogether hundreds of thousands of clones are present, 85% being singletons, with the ten largest covering 3% to 4%. Sequenced: peripheral blood. The receptors here all came from a woman between 18 and 29 years old with acute or convalescent COVID-19.

The V call is TRBV4-1, the J call TRBJ1-2; 8 bases line up with TRBD1. Germline assignment: CDR1 MGHRA and CDR2 YSYEKL. Germline trimming cut 1 base from V and 5 bases from J; bases unmatched to any gene: 6. The CDR3 runs to 15 residues. The CDR3 sequence is CASSQVRTGLYGYTF. In DNA, the CDR3 is TGCGCCAGCAGCCAAGTGAGGACAGGGCTTTATGGCTACACCTTC.

V gene TRBV29-1 combines with J gene TRBJ2-5, with 7 bases identical to TRBD1. The CDR3 is 14 residues long. From germline, CDR1 is SQVTM and CDR2 ANQGSEA. Losses at the gene ends were 5 bases for V and 4 bases for J; bases not matched to a gene: 10. DNA for the CDR3: TGCAGCGTTTGGACAGGCTTGATCGGAGAGACCCAGTACTTC. Its translation is CSVWTGLIGETQYF.

The chain couples TRBV21-1 to TRBJ2-3; the D segment call TRBD2 is taken from the table without a DNA check. TRBV21-1 is a pseudogene segment. CDR3 length equals 18 residues. The CDR3 nucleotides are TGTGCCAGCAGCAAACCCCCCCCGGCCGGTGACTGCACAGATACGCAGTATTTT. This sequence encodes CASSKPPPAGDCTDTQYF.

The chain links TRBV5-1 to TRBJ1-1, with D hard to call. Trimming cost V 2 bases and J 0 bases, with 5 bases left between them. CDR3 length: 13 amino acids. Germline CDR1 is SGHRS and CDR2 is YFSETQ. The CDR3 here is CASSFSMNTEAFF. In DNA, the CDR3 is TGCGCCAGCAGCTTTTCAATGAACACTGAAGCTTTCTTT.

Only one count was recorded for this clone. The V gene is TRBV4-1, the J gene TRBJ1-1; the match to TRBD1 covers 8 bases. CDR3 length: 15 amino acids. With 4 bases clipped from V and 3 bases from J, the junction kept 7 bases outside the gene matches. Germline CDR1 MGHRA, CDR2 YSYEKL. The CDR3 loop reads CASSRAGGQDTEAFF. Written as DNA, the CDR3 is TGCGCCAGCAGCCGCGCAGGGGGCCAGGACACTGAAGCTTTCTTT.

This chain connects TRBV21-1 to TRBJ1-2. TRBV21-1 is a known pseudogene. The CDR3 consists of 13 residues. The CDR3 loop is CASSIVVFYGYTF. DNA for the CDR3: TGTGCCAGCAGCATCGTAGTCTTCTATGGCTACACCTTC.

The gene calls are TRBV19 and TRBJ1-4; 7 nucleotides line up with TRBD1. Trimming cost V 6 bases and J 8 bases; bases outside gene matches: 12. The CDR3 covers 15 residues. Germline lookup yields CDR1 LNHDA and CDR2 SQIVND (reference sequence). This CDR3 is CASSRTGAGGEKLFF. As DNA, the CDR3 is TGTGCCAGTAGCCGAACAGGGGCCGGGGGCGAAAAACTGTTTTTT.

The chain combines TRBV5-1 with TRBJ2-5; TRBD1 is a possible D gene (7 bases). V was trimmed by 3 bases and J by 4 bases, leaving 19 bases between them. The CDR3 has 16 amino acids. Germline V CDR1 and CDR2: SGHRS, YFSETQ. CDR3 coding DNA: TGCGCCAGCAGCTCCGTGACAGGGAGGCTGGTAGAGACCCAGTACTTC. It codes for CASSSVTGRLVETQYF.

Comment on this clone: Other DNA sequences in the sample encode the same CDR3. The V call is TRBV6-5, the J call TRBJ1-3; D ambiguous. Per the germline V gene, CDR1 is MNHEY and CDR2 is SVGAGI. The CDR3 has 12 amino acids. Trimming took off 10 bases at V and 4 bases at J, with 11 bases between the two ends. CDR3 DNA: TGTGCCACCCGGAGTTCCGGAAACACCATATATTTT. As protein: CATRSSGNTIYF.

This chain links TRBV25-1 with TRBJ1-4, with 7 bases aligning to TRBD1. V was clipped by 2 bases and J by 8 bases; unmatched bases: 8. Germline V CDR1 and CDR2: MGHDK, SYGVNS. CDR3 size: 15 residues. CDR3 sequence (DNA): TGTGCCAGCAGTGAAATGACAGGGCCTACGGAAAAACTGTTTTTT. This codes for CASSEMTGPTEKLFF.

The chain carries TRBV3-1 (or the pseudogene TRBV3-2) and TRBJ2-1; possibly TRBD1 for D (6 bases). The CDR3 extends over 11 amino acids. With 6 bases removed from V and 13 bases from J, the gap between germline ends came to 13 bases. Germline CDR1 reads LGHDT; CDR2 reads YNNKEL (reference sequence). In DNA, the CDR3 is TGTGCCAGCAGTCACACAGGGATACAGTTCTTC. Translated: CASSHTGIQFF.

J is TRBJ1-1 and V is TRBV19, with D possibly being TRBD1 (5 bases). The CDR3 is 15 amino acids. Germline V lookup: CDR1 LNHDA, CDR2 SQIVND (reference sequence). Trimming pared 8 bases from V and 1 base from J, leaving 17 bases between. The CDR3 nucleotides are TGTGCCAGTTTACGTGCGCGACAGAAGAACACTGAAGCTTTCTTT. Its translation is CASLRARQKNTEAFF.

A remark on this clone: This same CDR3 is encoded by further DNA sequences in the sample. The gene calls are TRBV29-1 and TRBJ1-1; D remains unclear. The CDR3 runs to 11 residues. Germline CDR1 reads SQVTM; CDR2 reads ANQGSEA. V was cut by 3 bases and J by 1 base, with 3 bases left in between. The CDR3 loop reads CSVERNTEAFF. The CDR3 bases are TGCAGCGTTGAGAGGAACACTGAAGCTTTCTTT.

This clone came up a few times. This chain links TRBV5-8 with TRBJ1-5; D not resolved. Trimming cost V 0 bases and J 5 bases, with 12 bases left between them. The germline V gene has CDR1 SGHTS and CDR2 YDEGEE. The CDR3 is made up of 15 amino acids. The CDR3 sequence is CASSLDRGLDQPQHF. CDR3 nucleotides: TGTGCCAGCAGCTTGGATCGGGGATTGGATCAGCCCCAGCATTTT. The complete variable domain, with remaining parts taken from reference TRBV5-8 and TRBJ1-5, reads EAGVTQSPTHLIKTRGQQATLRCSPISGHTSVYWYQQALGLGLQFLLWYDEGEERNRGNFPPRFSGRQFPNYSSELNVNALELEDSALYLCASSLDRGLDQPQHFGDGTRLSIL.

The chain recombines TRBV6-6 with TRBJ2-2; 9 positions agree with TRBD1. Germline V gene sequence: CDR1 MNHNY, CDR2 SVGAGI (reference sequence). The CDR3 runs 19 residues. The ends lost 5 bases at V and 5 bases at J; junction bases unmatched: 18. CDR3 bases: TGTGCCAGCAGTCGGACAGGGGTGGATTACGGGGCTGGGACCGGGGAGCTGTTTTTT. This codes for CASSRTGVDYGAGTGELFF.

The rearrangement uses TRBV23-1 and TRBJ1-2, with D possibly matching TRBD1 (5 bases). TRBV23-1 is identified as an open reading frame with a role that is uncertain. This CDR3 region has 17 residues. V shed 3 bases and J shed 4 bases, with 21 bases lying between them. This CDR3 reads CASSHSFQTVLIYGYTF. The CDR3 bases are TGCGCCAGCAGTCACTCCTTTCAGACAGTGCTAATCTATGGCTACACCTTC.

The chain has TRBV27 and TRBJ2-3; 7 bases align to TRBD2. This CDR3 contains 17 residues. V dropped 4 bases and J dropped 2; count of bases not matched to a gene: 12. Looked up from germline, CDR1 is MNHEY and CDR2 is SMNVEV (reference sequence). The CDR3 region is CASSSPQSGKFTDTQYF. CDR3 coding DNA: TGTGCCAGCAGTTCCCCCCAGAGCGGGAAGTTCACAGATACGCAGTATTTT.

The chain carries TRBV24-1 and TRBJ2-5; D is possibly TRBD2 (5 bases). Deletions cut 4 bases from V and 5 bases from J, with 16 bases between. The CDR3 extends over 15 amino acids. Germline V lookup: CDR1 KGHDR, CDR2 SFDVKD. CDR3 sequence reads: CATSDPRGRGETQYF. CDR3 DNA: TGTGCCACCAGTGACCCCCGAGGGAGAGGGGAGACCCAGTACTTC.

The chain combines TRBV5-4 with TRBJ1-1; 10 bases line up with TRBD1. Germline CDR1 and CDR2: SGHNT and YYREEE (reference sequence). J was trimmed by 1 base and V by 3 bases; bases with no gene match: 0. CDR3 size: 14 residues. CDR3 residues: CASSWDRGNTEAFF. As DNA, the CDR3 is TGTGCCAGCAGCTGGGACAGGGGGAACACTGAAGCTTTCTTT.

The CDR3 sequence is CASSDRSGRVHEQFF. CDR3 sequence (DNA): TGTGCCAGCAGTGATCGGAGCGGGAGGGTCCATGAGCAGTTCTTC. This sequence joins TRBV2 and TRBJ2-1, with 10 bases lining up with TRBD2. The germline V gene encodes CDR1 SNHLY and CDR2 FYNNEI. The CDR3 consists of 15 residues. The V gene end was trimmed by 3 bases and the J gene end by 8 bases; junction bases not matched to a gene: 7.

The rearrangement joins TRBV2 to TRBJ1-5, with TRBD1 matching 10 bases. Germline V CDR1 and CDR2: SNHLY, FYNNEI. Losses at the gene ends were 5 bases for V and 4 bases for J; bases not matched to a gene: 11. This CDR3 comprises 17 residues. As DNA, the CDR3 is TGTGCCAGCAGTTTTAACGGACAGGGGGGGAAGAATCAGCCCCAGCATTTT. As protein: CASSFNGQGGKNQPQHF.

Only one count was recorded for this clone. The chain is built from TRBV6-6 and TRBJ1-2; 9 bases match TRBD1. V shed 5 bases and J 4 bases; nucleotides not matched to a gene: 5. Per germline, CDR1 MNHNY and CDR2 SVGAGI (reference sequence). The CDR3 covers 14 residues. CDR3 sequence (DNA): TGTGCCAGCAGTCCTCGACAGGGGGGCTATGGCTACACCTTC. Protein sequence: CASSPRQGGYGYTF.

The rearrangement links TRBV28 to TRBJ2-3, with TRBD2 identical over 7 bases. With 5 bases clipped from V and 2 bases from J, the junction kept 10 bases outside the gene matches. Germline CDR1 reads MDHEN; CDR2 reads SYDVKM. The length of the CDR3 is 16 residues. CDR3 residues: CASSPSGEGLTDTQYF. The CDR3 DNA is TGTGCCAGCAGTCCTTCTGGGGAGGGCCTCACAGATACGCAGTATTTT.

The rearrangement uses TRBV4-2 and TRBJ2-5; 11 nucleotides align to TRBD2. Per the germline V gene, CDR1 is LGHNA and CDR2 is YNFKEQ. V lost 4 bases and J lost 3; bases outside the gene matches: 4. This CDR3 comprises 15 residues. Here the CDR3 reads CASSPGTSGEETQYF. For the CDR3, the DNA is TGTGCCAGCAGCCCTGGGACTAGCGGTGAAGAGACCCAGTACTTC.